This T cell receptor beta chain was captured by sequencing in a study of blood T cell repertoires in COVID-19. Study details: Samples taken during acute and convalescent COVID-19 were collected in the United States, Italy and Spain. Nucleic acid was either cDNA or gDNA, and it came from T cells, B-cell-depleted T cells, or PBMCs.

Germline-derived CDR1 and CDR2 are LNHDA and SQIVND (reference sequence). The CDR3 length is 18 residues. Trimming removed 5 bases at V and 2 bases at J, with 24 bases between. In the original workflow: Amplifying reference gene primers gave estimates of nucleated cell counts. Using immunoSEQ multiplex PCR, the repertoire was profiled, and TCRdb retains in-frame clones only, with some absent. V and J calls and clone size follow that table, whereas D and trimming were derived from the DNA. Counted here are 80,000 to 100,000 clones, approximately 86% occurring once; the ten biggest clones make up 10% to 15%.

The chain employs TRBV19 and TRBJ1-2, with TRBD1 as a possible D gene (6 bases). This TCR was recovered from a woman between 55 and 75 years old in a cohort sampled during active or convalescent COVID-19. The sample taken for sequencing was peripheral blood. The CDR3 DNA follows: TGTGCCAGTAGTTTAATCCTCGGGACAATAGAAGAGAACTATGGCTACACCTTC. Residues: CASSLILGTIEENYGYTF.